This T cell receptor (beta chain) was retrieved from a study of cytomegalovirus exposure and HLA in healthy donors. Study outcomes and limitations: TCR beta V- and J-gene trimming was later associated with a missense DCLRE1C variant.

With 60 Vbeta and 13 Jbeta primers, the PCR was carried out. TCRdb's table, derived via immunoSEQ multiplex PCR, lists solely in-frame clones and lacks some. This table has more than 80,000 clones, roughly two thirds appearing once. This clone has a single count. Its antigen is still unknown. One junction end disagrees with the germline gene, perhaps due to a read error. CDR1 SGHNT and CDR2 YYREEE come from the germline V gene (reference sequence). The CDR3 runs to 11 residues. The sequence came from a human donor in good health. The sequencing input was PBMCs. The chain is built from TRBV5-4 and TRBJ1-2; 9 bases match TRBD1. The CDR3 DNA reads as TGTGCCAGCAGCTCCACAGGGGGCTGCACCTTC. This translates into CASSSTGGCTF.